A selection of T cell receptor beta chains follows, all from one sample in a study of cytomegalovirus exposure and HLA in healthy donors. Clones were read by immunoSEQ multiplex PCR, and TCRdb kept only the in-frame ones, dropping some. The data contain 200,000 to 250,000 clones, over 70% of them singletons. Sequenced material: PBMCs. Source of these receptors: a woman in her 30s in good health and CMV-seropositive. Both conserved end residues are part of each CDR3. The order of the fields is D gene, clone size, J gene, V gene, CDR3 DNA, CDR3 protein. D genes are given only for firm matches. Part of the rows lack a size; the others show once, few, many or a class for expanded clones.

D gene: TRBD1; clone size: -; J gene: TRBJ1-2; V gene: TRBV28; CDR3 DNA: TGTGCCAGCAGCACGGGACAGGGGCGCTATGGCTACACCTTC; CDR3 protein: CASSTGQGRYGYTF
D gene: -; clone size: -; J gene: TRBJ2-3; V gene: TRBV6-4; CDR3 DNA: TGTGCCAGCGCAAAGGGGAACGACCCGCCGGGTACGCAGTATTTT; CDR3 protein: CASAKGNDPPGTQYF
D gene: -; clone size: -; J gene: TRBJ2-3; V gene: TRBV29-1; CDR3 DNA: TGCAGCGTTGAAGGAAATGGTCAGGGAAGGAAGTACACAGATACGCAGTATTTT; CDR3 protein: CSVEGNGQGRKYTDTQYF
D gene: -; clone size: -; J gene: TRBJ2-1; V gene: TRBV27; CDR3 DNA: TGTGCCAGCAGAGGAGTCAGCTCCTACAATGAGCAGTTCTTC; CDR3 protein: CASRGVSSYNEQFF
D gene: -; clone size: -; J gene: TRBJ2-3; V gene: TRBV27; CDR3 DNA: TGTGCCAGCAGTCCCCCTGTCGGTACAGATACGCAGTATTTT; CDR3 protein: CASSPPVGTDTQYF
D gene: -; clone size: -; J gene: TRBJ2-7; V gene: TRBV30; CDR3 DNA: TGTGCCTGGAGTGAGTGGCGGGACTCCGAGCAGTACTTC; CDR3 protein: CAWSEWRDSEQYF
D gene: -; clone size: -; J gene: TRBJ1-5; V gene: TRBV4-1; CDR3 DNA: TGCGCCAGCAGCCAAGCGCCGCATCAGCCCCAGCATTTT; CDR3 protein: CASSQAPHQPQHF
D gene: -; clone size: -; J gene: TRBJ2-7; V gene: TRBV5-1; CDR3 DNA: TGCGCCAGCAGCGGGCAGACTTACGAGCAGTACTTC; CDR3 protein: CASSGQTYEQYF
D gene: TRBD1; clone size: -; J gene: TRBJ1-1; V gene: TRBV5-8; CDR3 DNA: TGTGCCAGCAGGCACGCTTATGGACAGGGGGCCGGTGAAGCTTTCTTT; CDR3 protein: CASRHAYGQGAGEAFF
D gene: -; clone size: -; J gene: TRBJ1-2; V gene: TRBV7-9; CDR3 DNA: TGTGCCAGCAGCCCTCAAAGGGAGGGCTACACCTTC; CDR3 protein: CASSPQREGYTF
D gene: -; clone size: -; J gene: TRBJ1-4; V gene: TRBV2; CDR3 DNA: TGTGCCAGCAGTGAAAGTCGATCAACTAATGAAAAACTGTTTTTT; CDR3 protein: CASSESRSTNEKLFF
D gene: -; clone size: -; J gene: TRBJ2-2; V gene: TRBV28; CDR3 DNA: TGTGCCAGCAGTCTATACATAGCATTTCATCAGGGCACCGGGGAGCTGTTTTTT; CDR3 protein: CASSLYIAFHQGTGELFF
D gene: -; clone size: -; J gene: TRBJ1-4; V gene: TRBV30; CDR3 DNA: TGTGCCTGGAATAAGGGGGGGAATAATAGAAAACTGTTTTTT; CDR3 protein: CAWNKGGNNRKLFF
D gene: -; clone size: -; J gene: TRBJ1-3; V gene: TRBV30; CDR3 DNA: TGTGCCTGGAGTGTGGATCCCTCTGGAAACACCATATATTTT; CDR3 protein: CAWSVDPSGNTIYF
D gene: -; clone size: -; J gene: TRBJ2-1; V gene: TRBV4-3; CDR3 DNA: TGCGCCAGCAGCCAAGAATACGCGGGAACCTACAATGAGCAGTTCTTC; CDR3 protein: CASSQEYAGTYNEQFF
D gene: -; clone size: -; J gene: TRBJ1-1; V gene: TRBV9; CDR3 DNA: TGTGCCAGCAGCACGGGACCTATGAACACTGAAGCTTTCTTT; CDR3 protein: CASSTGPMNTEAFF
D gene: TRBD1; clone size: -; J gene: TRBJ1-2; V gene: TRBV28; CDR3 DNA: TGTGCCAGCAGTCGCGACAGGGACGCTTACTATGGCTACACCTTC; CDR3 protein: CASSRDRDAYYGYTF
D gene: -; clone size: -; J gene: TRBJ1-1; V gene: TRBV29-1; CDR3 DNA: TGCAGCGCCTCCAGGGGTTCGGCTGAAGCTTTCTTT; CDR3 protein: CSASRGSAEAFF
D gene: -; clone size: once; J gene: TRBJ2-7; V gene: TRBV27; CDR3 DNA: TGTGCCAGCAGTTTGTACCTACCTAACTACAGCAACCCCGACGAGCAGTACTTC; CDR3 protein: CASSLYLPNYSNPDEQYF
D gene: TRBD2; clone size: many; J gene: TRBJ2-2; V gene: TRBV5-1; CDR3 DNA: TGCGCCAGCAGCAATAGCGGGCGAGACGGGGAGCTGTTTTTT; CDR3 protein: CASSNSGRDGELFF
D gene: -; clone size: -; J gene: TRBJ2-7; V gene: TRBV30; CDR3 DNA: TGTGCCTGGAGAGCGGGACAGGCCTACGAGCAGTACTTC; CDR3 protein: CAWRAGQAYEQYF
D gene: TRBD2; clone size: -; J gene: TRBJ2-2; V gene: TRBV9; CDR3 DNA: TGTGCCAGCAGCGTTAGCGGGAGTAACACCGGGGAGCTGTTTTTT; CDR3 protein: CASSVSGSNTGELFF
D gene: -; clone size: -; J gene: TRBJ2-7; V gene: TRBV7-8; CDR3 DNA: TGTGCCAGCAGCTTAGACAGAAGCTCCTACGAGCAGTACTTC; CDR3 protein: CASSLDRSSYEQYF
D gene: -; clone size: -; J gene: TRBJ2-5; V gene: TRBV27; CDR3 DNA: TGTGCCAGCAGTCCATTAACAGGGAAAGAGACCCAGTACTTC; CDR3 protein: CASSPLTGKETQYF
D gene: -; clone size: -; J gene: TRBJ1-2; V gene: TRBV4-2; CDR3 DNA: TGTGCCAGCAGCCAAGATGTCGTTGGCTACACCTTC; CDR3 protein: CASSQDVVGYTF
D gene: -; clone size: -; J gene: TRBJ2-7; V gene: TRBV10-3; CDR3 DNA: TGTGCCATCAGTGATTATCAGGGTAGCTCCTACGAGCAGTACTTC; CDR3 protein: CAISDYQGSSYEQYF
D gene: TRBD1; clone size: -; J gene: TRBJ2-7; V gene: TRBV7-6; CDR3 DNA: TGTGCCAGCAGCTTAGCGTACAGGGGCGAGCAGTACTTC; CDR3 protein: CASSLAYRGEQYF
D gene: TRBD1; clone size: few; J gene: TRBJ1-2; V gene: TRBV7-9; CDR3 DNA: TGTGCCAGCAGCACAAACAGGGGGCAATACTATGGCTACACCTTC; CDR3 protein: CASSTNRGQYYGYTF
D gene: -; clone size: -; J gene: TRBJ2-6; V gene: TRBV9; CDR3 DNA: TGTGCCAGCAGCGTAGACGCTGCACAAGCTGGGGCCAACGTCCTGACTTTC; CDR3 protein: CASSVDAAQAGANVLTF
D gene: TRBD2; clone size: -; J gene: TRBJ2-1; V gene: TRBV6-1; CDR3 DNA: TGTGCCAGCAGTGAAGCGCTGATGTGGGAGGGATTCTTC; CDR3 protein: CASSEALMWEGFF
D gene: -; clone size: -; J gene: TRBJ2-3; V gene: TRBV6-5; CDR3 DNA: TGTGCCAGCAGACCACTAGCAGGGGTCGCAGATACGCAGTATTTT; CDR3 protein: CASRPLAGVADTQYF
D gene: -; clone size: -; J gene: TRBJ2-1; V gene: TRBV27; CDR3 DNA: TGTGCCAGCAGTTTAGGGCTAGTCTATGAGCAGTTCTTC; CDR3 protein: CASSLGLVYEQFF
D gene: TRBD2; clone size: -; J gene: TRBJ2-5; V gene: TRBV9; CDR3 DNA: TGTGCCAGCAGCGCTAGGACTAGTTTCTCCCTTGAGACCCAGTACTTC; CDR3 protein: CASSARTSFSLETQYF
D gene: -; clone size: -; J gene: TRBJ2-2; V gene: TRBV27; CDR3 DNA: TGTGCCAGCAGTCCAGGGGCAACTGGGGAGCTGTTTTTT; CDR3 protein: CASSPGATGELFF
D gene: -; clone size: -; J gene: TRBJ2-7; V gene: TRBV9; CDR3 DNA: TGTGCCAGCAGCGCCGGAGGTCTATCCTACGAGCAGTACTTC; CDR3 protein: CASSAGGLSYEQYF
D gene: TRBD1; clone size: few; J gene: TRBJ1-2; V gene: TRBV7-2; CDR3 DNA: TGTGCCAGCAGCTCCTCGACAGGGTCGTATGGCTACACCTTC; CDR3 protein: CASSSSTGSYGYTF
D gene: -; clone size: -; J gene: TRBJ1-5; V gene: TRBV5-8; CDR3 DNA: TGTGCCAGCAGACTTAATCAACCGGATCAGCCCCAGCATTTT; CDR3 protein: CASRLNQPDQPQHF
D gene: TRBD2; clone size: once; J gene: TRBJ2-7; V gene: TRBV16; CDR3 DNA: TGTGCCAGCAGCCAACCGGGACTAGCGGGAGAAGGGCAGTACTTC; CDR3 protein: CASSQPGLAGEGQYF
D gene: -; clone size: -; J gene: TRBJ2-7; V gene: TRBV4-2; CDR3 DNA: TGTGCCAGCAGCCAAGTCGGCGCCTCCTACGAGCAGTACTTC; CDR3 protein: CASSQVGASYEQYF
D gene: -; clone size: -; J gene: TRBJ1-5; V gene: TRBV2; CDR3 DNA: TGTGCCAGCGCGCCACCGGGACACCTAAATCAGCCCCAGCATTTT; CDR3 protein: CASAPPGHLNQPQHF
D gene: -; clone size: -; J gene: TRBJ1-5; V gene: TRBV6-5; CDR3 DNA: TGTGCCAGCAGTTTGGAGTCTAGCAATCAGCCCCAGCATTTT; CDR3 protein: CASSLESSNQPQHF
D gene: -; clone size: -; J gene: TRBJ2-7; V gene: TRBV5-6; CDR3 DNA: TGTGCCAGCAGCTATCCCACTACGGGTCAGTACTTC; CDR3 protein: CASSYPTTGQYF
D gene: -; clone size: -; J gene: TRBJ2-5; V gene: TRBV28; CDR3 DNA: TGTGCCAGCAGTTTCAGGGGCCAGACCCAGTACTTC; CDR3 protein: CASSFRGQTQYF
D gene: -; clone size: -; J gene: TRBJ2-1; V gene: TRBV27; CDR3 DNA: TGTGCCAGCAGGGGGGGCTTGAATGAGCAGTTCTTC; CDR3 protein: CASRGGLNEQFF
D gene: -; clone size: once; J gene: TRBJ2-7; V gene: TRBV27; CDR3 DNA: TGTGCCAGCAGTTCGGACGGAGCCTACGAGCAGTACTTC; CDR3 protein: CASSSDGAYEQYF
D gene: -; clone size: -; J gene: TRBJ1-2; V gene: TRBV5-6; CDR3 DNA: TGTGCCAGCAGTCTAGAGGGGGGGACCACCTTC; CDR3 protein: CASSLEGGTTF
D gene: TRBD2; clone size: -; J gene: TRBJ2-7; V gene: TRBV28; CDR3 DNA: TGTGCCAGCATGTCTCTAGCGGGAGGCACCTACGAGCAGTACTTC; CDR3 protein: CASMSLAGGTYEQYF
D gene: -; clone size: -; J gene: TRBJ2-1; V gene: TRBV11-3; CDR3 DNA: TGTGCCAGCAGCTTATGGACTTCGAATGAGCAGTTCTTC; CDR3 protein: CASSLWTSNEQFF
D gene: -; clone size: -; J gene: TRBJ1-1; V gene: TRBV6-5; CDR3 DNA: TGTGCCAGCAGTTACTCATCGGGTAATGCTTTCTTT; CDR3 protein: CASSYSSGNAFF
D gene: -; clone size: -; J gene: TRBJ2-3; V gene: TRBV14; CDR3 DNA: TGTGCCAGCAGCATAACGGATACGCAGTATTTT; CDR3 protein: CASSITDTQYF
D gene: -; clone size: -; J gene: TRBJ2-5; V gene: TRBV4-3; CDR3 DNA: TGCGCCAGCAGCCCGGGCGGGGCTTACCTTCTCCAAGAGACCCAGTACTTC; CDR3 protein: CASSPGGAYLLQETQYF